The 25 T cell receptor beta chains in this list originate from one sample, sequenced in a study of T-cell reconstitution after alpha-beta-depleted transplantation in children. The authors prepared the TCRbeta library with unique molecular identifiers. TCRdb independently ran MiXCR on the PCR reads; one entry per CDR3 protein. The sample contains some 300,000 distinct CDR3 sequences, roughly a tenth of which appear only once. Material: PBMCs, obtained before TCRalphabeta/CD19-depleted stem cell transplant. The source of these receptors is a boy in the first two years of life with acute myeloid leukemia, due to receive a stem cell transplant.

This clonotype has at least ten counts. Germline is not matched at one junction end, which may reflect a read error. The rearrangement links TRBV29-1 to TRBJ1-1, with D unclear. In germline, CDR1 is SQVTM, CDR2 ANQGSEA. The CDR3 extends over 13 amino acids. The CDR3 here is CSVEGFYYTEAFF. CDR3 bases: TGCAGCGTGGAAGGGTTCTACTACACTGAAGCTTTCTTT.

This clonotype was recorded at least ten times. This chain links TRBV4-3 with TRBJ2-7, with no clear D. CDR1 LGHNA and CDR2 YSLEER come from the germline V gene. The CDR3 spans 14 residues. Between the trimmed V and J ends, which lost 0 bases and 4 bases, there was a span of 10 bases. The CDR3: CASSQDRFTYEQYF. In DNA form, the CDR3 reads TGCGCCAGCAGCCAAGATCGGTTTACTTACGAGCAGTACTTC.

The V and J genes are TRBV6-5 and TRBJ2-3; tentatively, D is TRBD2 (5 bases). Trimming stripped 0 bases from V and 1 base from J, with 8 bases between. Per the germline V gene, CDR1 is MNHEY and CDR2 is SVGAGI. The CDR3 has 15 amino acids. CDR3 nucleotides: TGTGCCAGCAGTTACTCGAGGGTTCGCACAGATACGCAGTATTTT. Translation: CASSYSRVRTDTQYF.

The chain couples TRBV2 to TRBJ2-7, with 9 bases that match TRBD1. J was trimmed by 2 bases and V by 6 bases; bases with no gene match: 8. Germline V gene lookup returns CDR1 SNHLY and CDR2 FYNNEI. This CDR3 is built from 15 residues. In DNA form, the CDR3 reads TGTGCCAGCAGGGGTACCGGGACAGGGCCCTACGAGCAGTACTTC. Translating gives CASRGTGTGPYEQYF.

The chain has TRBV7-2 and TRBJ2-3; D not resolved. This CDR3 region has 15 residues. CDR1 is SGHTA and CDR2 is FQGNSA in the germline V gene. V lost 5 bases and J 2 bases, leaving 14 bases between the germline ends. For the CDR3, the DNA is TGTGCCAGCAGCCAGATGGGCAGTCTCACAGATACGCAGTATTTT. Translation: CASSQMGSLTDTQYF. Full variable domain (rest looked up from reference TRBV7-2 and TRBJ2-3): GAGVSQSPSNKVTEKGKDVELRCDPISGHTALYWYRQSLGQGLEFLIYFQGNSAPDKSGLPSDRFSAERTGGSVSTLTIQRTQQEDSAVYLCASSQMGSLTDTQYFGPGTRLTVL.

This clonotype has a handful of counts. The V gene is TRBV28, the J gene TRBJ1-5, with 7 bases lining up with TRBD1. Germline V gene sequence: CDR1 MDHEN, CDR2 SYDVKM. V lost 0 bases and J lost 1; bases outside the gene matches: 3. CDR3 length: 16 residues. CDR3 sequence: CASSLWTGRSNQPQHF. CDR3 DNA: TGTGCCAGCAGTTTATGGACAGGGAGGAGCAATCAGCCCCAGCATTTT.

This chain uses TRBV11-2 with TRBJ2-5; D assignment may be TRBD1 or TRBD2 (5 bases each). This CDR3 has 14 amino acids. V was cut by 8 bases and J by 2 bases, with 15 bases left in between. Germline V gene data show CDR1 as SGHAT and CDR2 as FQNNGV. The CDR3 DNA reads TGTGCCAGCGGATACGGGACGTATCAAGAGACCCAGTACTTC. Its translation: CASGYGTYQETQYF.

This clonotype was found many times. The rearrangement links TRBV5-1 to TRBJ1-5; 10 bases are a match to TRBD1. Germline CDR1 is SGHRS and CDR2 is YFSETQ. The CDR3 runs to 15 residues. J gave up 1 base and V 3 bases, and 1 base lay outside the gene matches. The CDR3 region is CASSSGQGSNQPQHF. The CDR3 DNA reads TGCGCCAGCAGCTCGGGACAGGGGAGCAATCAGCCCCAGCATTTT.

This clonotype has just a few counts. The gene calls are TRBV25-1 and TRBJ2-3; weak D call: TRBD1 (5 bases). This CDR3 has 14 amino acids. Germline V lookup: CDR1 MGHDK, CDR2 SYGVNS. The V gene lost 1 base and the J gene lost 11 bases, with 16 bases spanning the gap. The CDR3 nucleotides read TGTGCCAGCAGTGAATTGGGTCAGGGCACAGGGCAGTATTTT. Translated, it gives CASSELGQGTGQYF.

This clonotype has more than one count but fewer than ten. This chain links TRBV4-3 with TRBJ2-3; 8 bases are shared with TRBD2. J was trimmed by 3 bases and V by 4 bases; bases with no gene match: 9. This CDR3 has 16 amino acids. CDR1 LGHNA and CDR2 YSLEER come from the germline V gene. CDR3 in amino acids: CASSPLGAGGTDTQYF. CDR3 nucleotide sequence: TGCGCCAGCAGCCCCCTGGGTGCGGGAGGTACAGATACGCAGTATTTT.

The sample holds many counts of this clonotype. The chain recombines TRBV2 with TRBJ2-5; 8 positions match TRBD2. Germline V CDR1 and CDR2: SNHLY, FYNNEI. With 4 bases clipped from V and 2 bases from J, the junction kept 6 bases outside the gene matches. CDR3 length: 15 residues. The CDR3 nucleotides read TGTGCCAGCAGTGGCGGGGGGCCCCCACAAGAGACCCAGTACTTC. Its translation: CASSGGGPPQETQYF.

This clonotype appeared many times. J is TRBJ2-7 and V is TRBV12-3 or TRBV12-4, with 9 bases that match TRBD1. The CDR3 has 13 residues. V lost 6 bases and J lost 6; bases outside the gene matches: 6. The chain's CDR3 is CASRGQGLSEQYF. The CDR3 DNA is TGTGCCAGCAGGGGACAGGGCCTTTCCGAGCAGTACTTC.

This clonotype appeared many times. The chain uses TRBV7-9 and TRBJ2-2; D uncertain. The length of the CDR3 is 16 residues. Germline values: CDR1 SEHNR, CDR2 FQNEAQ (reference sequence). Deletions cut 6 bases from V and 0 bases from J, with 14 bases between. The CDR3 is CASRLHLGANTGELFF. CDR3 bases: TGTGCCAGCAGACTTCATCTTGGCGCGAACACCGGGGAGCTGTTTTTT.

This clonotype was counted many times. The chain recombines TRBV7-9 with TRBJ2-3; D is unclear. V lost 5 bases and J 0 bases, leaving 15 bases between the germline ends. CDR1 is SEHNR and CDR2 is FQNEAQ in the germline V gene (reference sequence). The CDR3 has 16 residues. The DNA for the CDR3 is TGTGCCAGCAGCCTAGGGTCAACTATTAGCACAGATACGCAGTATTTT. Its protein product is CASSLGSTISTDTQYF.

This clonotype was observed at least ten times. J is TRBJ2-4 and V is TRBV3-1; no reliable D call. The CDR3 contains 13 residues. V shed 6 bases and J shed 5 bases, with 11 bases lying between them. The germline V gene encodes CDR1 LGHDT and CDR2 YNNKEL (reference sequence). In DNA form, the CDR3 reads TGTGCCAGCAGTGGGGTCACGGAAAACATTCAGTACTTC. It encodes CASSGVTENIQYF.

This clonotype was recorded at least ten times. The V and J genes are TRBV28 and TRBJ2-7; TRBD2 is a possible D gene (6 bases). Germline V lookup: CDR1 MDHEN, CDR2 SYDVKM. V lost 5 bases, J lost 4 bases, and 18 bases lay in between. The CDR3 runs to 15 residues. The CDR3 here is CASSPPGTGGYEQYF. In DNA, the CDR3 is TGTGCCAGCAGTCCCCCCGGGACTGGGGGTTACGAGCAGTACTTC.

This clonotype has ten or more counts. This chain connects TRBV18 to TRBJ2-4; a weak D match, TRBD1 (6 bases). CDR1 KGHSH and CDR2 LQKENI come from the germline V gene. V lost 3 bases and J 5 bases, leaving 17 bases between the germline ends. CDR3 length: 16 amino acids. CDR3 nucleotides: TGTGCCAGCTCACCGTTATACGGGACACTTGAAAACATTCAGTACTTC. This gives the protein CASSPLYGTLENIQYF.

This clonotype was seen ten or more times. The chain has TRBV5-6 and TRBJ1-1; perhaps TRBD1 as D (5 bases). V was shortened by 5 bases and J by 6 bases, with 17 bases between the two germline ends. The CDR3 length is 14 residues. From germline, CDR1 is SGHDT and CDR2 YYEEEE. The CDR3: CASSTPVRAAEAFF. CDR3 DNA: TGTGCCAGCAGTACCCCGGTCAGGGCCGCTGAAGCTTTCTTT.

In its sample, this clonotype was seen a few times. The V and J genes are TRBV11-3 and TRBJ2-2, with TRBD2 matching 7 bases. The V gene end was trimmed by 2 bases and the J gene end by 6 bases; junction bases not matched to a gene: 9. The CDR3 consists of 16 residues. CDR1 and CDR2 from the germline V gene are SGHNT and YENEEA. CDR3 nucleotide sequence: TGTGCCAGCAGCTTACCCCCGGGGGGATATGCCGGGGAGCTGTTTTTT. Residues: CASSLPPGGYAGELFF.

This clonotype was observed many times. The chain joins TRBV7-9 to TRBJ2-7; a possible D gene is TRBD1 (6 bases). Deletions cut 5 bases from V and 0 bases from J, with 17 bases between. Germline V gene lookup returns CDR1 SEHNR and CDR2 FQNEAQ (reference sequence). The CDR3 contains 16 residues. The CDR3 region has the DNA TGTGCCAGCAGCCCGCTGACAGGCCCCAGCTCCTACGAGCAGTACTTC. It encodes CASSPLTGPSSYEQYF.

CDR3 amino acids: CATSGTGTSGRGGSYNEQFF. The CDR3 DNA reads TGTGCCACCAGTGGGACCGGGACTAGCGGGAGGGGGGGTTCTTACAATGAGCAGTTCTTC. The chain uses TRBV24-1 and TRBJ2-1, with 16 bases matching TRBD2. Germline V gene sequence: CDR1 KGHDR, CDR2 SFDVKD. This CDR3 has 20 residues. V lost 5 bases to trimming and J lost 4 bases; unmatched junction nucleotides: 13.

The chain uses TRBV7-9 and TRBJ2-5; no clear D gene. Trimming pared 3 bases from V and 0 bases from J, leaving 5 bases between. Germline values: CDR1 SEHNR, CDR2 FQNEAQ (reference sequence). This CDR3 spans 13 amino acids. CDR3 nucleotide sequence: TGTGCCAGCAGCTTTAGAGACCAAGAGACCCAGTACTTC. It translates to CASSFRDQETQYF.

The sample holds many counts of this clonotype. The rearrangement uses TRBV7-2 and TRBJ2-2; D unclear. CDR1 SGHTA and CDR2 FQGNSA come from the germline V gene. Trimming cost V 2 bases and J 0 bases, with 10 bases left between them. This CDR3 contains 16 residues. The CDR3 reads CASSLFQVSNTGELFF. DNA for the CDR3: TGTGCCAGCAGCTTATTCCAGGTGTCGAACACCGGGGAGCTGTTTTTT. The whole variable domain, remainder taken from reference TRBV7-2 and TRBJ2-2, is GAGVSQSPSNKVTEKGKDVELRCDPISGHTALYWYRQSLGQGLEFLIYFQGNSAPDKSGLPSDRFSAERTGGSVSTLTIQRTQQEDSAVYLCASSLFQVSNTGELFFGEGSRLTVL.

This clonotype was counted at least ten times. The J gene is TRBJ2-2, the V gene TRBV20-1, with 10 bases aligning to TRBD2. The CDR3 is 14 residues long. The germline CDR1 and CDR2 sequences are DFQATT and SNEGSKA (reference sequence). The V and J ends lost 4 bases and 6 bases, in that order; junction bases with no gene match: 5. DNA of the CDR3: TGCAGTGCTAAAGCGGGAGGGCCCGCCGGGGAGCTGTTTTTT. It yields the protein CSAKAGGPAGELFF.

About this clonotype: This could be a read error, since a much larger clone is one nucleotide away. V usage is TRBV11-2 and J usage is TRBJ2-1, with D maybe TRBD1 (6 bases). Germline CDR1 and CDR2: SGHAT and FQNNGV. CDR3 length: 19 residues. The DNA for the CDR3 is TGTGCCAGCAGGTTAAGGGCGCCCTTTACAGGGCAAGGTAGGAATGAGCAGCTCTTC. This codes for CASRLRAPFTGQGRNEQLF.